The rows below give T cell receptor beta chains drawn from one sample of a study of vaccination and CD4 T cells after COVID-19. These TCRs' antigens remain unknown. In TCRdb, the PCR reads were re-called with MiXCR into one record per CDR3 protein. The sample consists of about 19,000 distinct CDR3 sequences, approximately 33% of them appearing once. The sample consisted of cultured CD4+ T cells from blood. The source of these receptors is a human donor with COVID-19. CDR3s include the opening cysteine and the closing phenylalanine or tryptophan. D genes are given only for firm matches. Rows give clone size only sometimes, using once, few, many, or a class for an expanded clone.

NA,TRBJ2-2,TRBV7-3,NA,TGTGCCAGCAGCTCATCAGGGGACACCGGGGAGCTGTTTTTT,CASSSSGDTGELFF
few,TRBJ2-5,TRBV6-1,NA,TGTGCCAGCAGTGAATGGGCTCCGGGGAAAGAGACCCAGTACTTC,CASSEWAPGKETQYF
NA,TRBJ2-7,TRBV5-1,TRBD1,TGCGCCAGCAGCTTCGGACAGGGGGAAGGAGAGCAGTACTTC,CASSFGQGEGEQYF
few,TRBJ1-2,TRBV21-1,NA,TGTGCCAGCAGCAAAGTATGGGACAGGGAAAGTTATGGCTACACCTTC,CASSKVWDRESYGYTF
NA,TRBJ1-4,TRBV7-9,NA,TGTGCCAGCAGCATGGCGCCTGAAAAACTGTTTTTT,CASSMAPEKLFF
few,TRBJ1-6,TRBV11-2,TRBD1,TGTGCCAGCAGCTTAGCGTGGACAGGGGGCTATAATTCACCCCTCCACTTT,CASSLAWTGGYNSPLHF
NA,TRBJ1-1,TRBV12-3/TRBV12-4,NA,TGTGCCAGCAGGGCCGGGACATGGGCTTTCTTT,CASRAGTWAFF
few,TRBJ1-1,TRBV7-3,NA,TGTGCCAGCAGCGCCACAGGGTCGGACACTGAAGCTTTCTTT,CASSATGSDTEAFF
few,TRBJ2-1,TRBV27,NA,TGTGCCAGCAGTTTCAGCCCCAGAATATCCTACAATGAGCAGTTCTTC,CASSFSPRISYNEQFF
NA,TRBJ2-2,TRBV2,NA,TGTGCCAGCACCCAACAGGGCACCGGGGAGCTGTTTTTT,CASTQQGTGELFF
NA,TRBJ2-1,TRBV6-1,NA,TGTGCCAGCAGTGTCCGCAGCTATCCCTACAATGAGCAGTTCTTC,CASSVRSYPYNEQFF
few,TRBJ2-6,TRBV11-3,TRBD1,TGTGCCAGCAGCTTATTCCGTGACAGGGTAAGCTCCTCTGGGGCCAACGTCCTGACTTTC,CASSLFRDRVSSSGANVLTF
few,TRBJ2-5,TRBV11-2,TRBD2,TGTGCCAGCAGCCTGGGACTAGCGGGGCCACACCAAGAGACCCAGTACTTC,CASSLGLAGPHQETQYF
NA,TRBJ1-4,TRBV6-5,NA,TGTGCCAGCAGTTACTGGGACCCCGGCGGGGAAAAACTGTTTTTT,CASSYWDPGGEKLFF
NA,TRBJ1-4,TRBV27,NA,TGTGCCAGCAGGAGAGACGGCGCCAAAGGTGAAAAACTGTTTTTT,CASRRDGAKGEKLFF
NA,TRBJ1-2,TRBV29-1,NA,TGCAGCGTTGGAGCGGGGAAAAGTGATGGCTACACCTTC,CSVGAGKSDGYTF
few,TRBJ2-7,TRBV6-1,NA,TGTGCCAGCAGCGCCATCCCAGGGGCGCGCTACGAGCAGTACTTC,CASSAIPGARYEQYF
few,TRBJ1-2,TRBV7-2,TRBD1,TGTGCCAGCAGCGTCGACAGGGGGCTAATAGGCTACACCTTC,CASSVDRGLIGYTF
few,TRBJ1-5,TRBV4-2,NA,TGTGCCAGCAGCCCAACTCAGACAGGCGATCTGCCCCAGCATTTT,CASSPTQTGDLPQHF
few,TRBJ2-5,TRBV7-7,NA,TGTGCTAGCAGCTTGGCGGGATCGGAGGGGAAAGAGACCCAGTACTTC,CASSLAGSEGKETQYF
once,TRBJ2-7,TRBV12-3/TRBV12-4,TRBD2,TGTGCCAGCAGTTCATTCCGACTAGCGGTCTACGAGCAGTACTTC,CASSSFRLAVYEQYF
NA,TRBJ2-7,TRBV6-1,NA,TGTGCCAGCAGTCCTGGGGGGACCGAGCAGTACTTC,CASSPGGTEQYF
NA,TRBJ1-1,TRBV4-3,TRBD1,TGCGCCAGCAGCCAAGGAACCACAGGGGCAGGTGAAGCTTTCTTT,CASSQGTTGAGEAFF
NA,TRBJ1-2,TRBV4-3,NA,TGCGCCAGCAGCCCCAGTTTCACGAACTATGGCTACACCTTC,CASSPSFTNYGYTF
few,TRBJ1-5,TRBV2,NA,TGTGCCAGCAGCCCCGACGGGACTTATCAGCCCCAGCATTTT,CASSPDGTYQPQHF
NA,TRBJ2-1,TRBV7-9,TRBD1,TGTGCCAGCGTTTCAGACAGGGGGACGAATGAGCAGTTCTTC,CASVSDRGTNEQFF
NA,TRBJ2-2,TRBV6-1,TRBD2,TGTGCCAGCAGTCCTCATACCCTGACTAGCGGGTACACCGGGGAGCTGTTTTTT,CASSPHTLTSGYTGELFF
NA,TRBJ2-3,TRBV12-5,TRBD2,TGTGCTAGTGGATACCGCGGACTAGCGGGGGTCGGCACAGATACGCAGTATTTT,CASGYRGLAGVGTDTQYF
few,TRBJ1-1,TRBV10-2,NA,TGCGCCACAACCGGGCTCGATGAAGCTTTCTTT,CATTGLDEAFF
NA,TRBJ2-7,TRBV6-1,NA,TGTGCCAGTCTAACACCCGGGACACTCTACGAGCAGTACTTC,CASLTPGTLYEQYF
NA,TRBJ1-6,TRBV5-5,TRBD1,TGTGCCAGCAGTCAGACACCGGGACAGGTTAATTCACCCCTCCACTTT,CASSQTPGQVNSPLHF
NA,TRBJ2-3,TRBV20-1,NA,TGCAGTGCTTCGGGACACCTTTTCACAGATACGCAGTATTTT,CSASGHLFTDTQYF
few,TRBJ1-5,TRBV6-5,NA,TGTGCCAGCAGTTATGGGGAAAGGGGATACCGTCAGCCCCAGCATTTT,CASSYGERGYRQPQHF
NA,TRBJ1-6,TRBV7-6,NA,TGTGCCAGCAGCTTAATTATCCGGAATCTCTATAATTCACCCCTCCACTTT,CASSLIIRNLYNSPLHF
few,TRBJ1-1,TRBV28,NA,TGTGCCAGCAGTCCTAGAAATACTGAAGCTTTCTTT,CASSPRNTEAFF
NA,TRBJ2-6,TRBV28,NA,TGTGCCAGCAGTTCGCCAGGGTCGTCTGGGGCCAACGTCCTGACTTTC,CASSSPGSSGANVLTF
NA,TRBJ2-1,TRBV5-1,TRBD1,TGCGCCAGCAGCTTGAGTTTACAGGGGGCCGGTGAGCAGTTCTTC,CASSLSLQGAGEQFF
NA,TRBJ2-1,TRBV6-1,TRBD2,TGTGCCAGCACTCGAGAGGAGCGGGGGCCATACAATGAGCAGTTCTTC,CASTREERGPYNEQFF
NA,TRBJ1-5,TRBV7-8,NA,TGTGCCAGCAGCTTACTCCCCTTTCAGCCCCAGCATTTT,CASSLLPFQPQHF
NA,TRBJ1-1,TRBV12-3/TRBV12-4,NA,TGTGCCAGCAGTTTTTCAGGGTCTGAAGCTTTCTTT,CASSFSGSEAFF
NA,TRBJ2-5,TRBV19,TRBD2,TGTGCCAGTAGTATGGACTCTAGCGGGGGAATACAAGAGACCCAGTACTTC,CASSMDSSGGIQETQYF
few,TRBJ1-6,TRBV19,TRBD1,TGTGCCAGTAGTCCCTGGGGACAGGTGGATTCACCCCTCCACTTT,CASSPWGQVDSPLHF
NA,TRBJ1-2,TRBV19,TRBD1,TGTGCCAGTAGGCAGGGGGCCGACTATGGCTACACCTTC,CASRQGADYGYTF
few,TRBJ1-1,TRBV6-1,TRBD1,TGTGCCAGCAGCCGGGACAGGGGTACTGAAGCTTTCTTT,CASSRDRGTEAFF
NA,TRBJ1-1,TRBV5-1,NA,TGCGCCAGCAGCATCAGGGAGGGGACTGAAGCTTTCTTT,CASSIREGTEAFF